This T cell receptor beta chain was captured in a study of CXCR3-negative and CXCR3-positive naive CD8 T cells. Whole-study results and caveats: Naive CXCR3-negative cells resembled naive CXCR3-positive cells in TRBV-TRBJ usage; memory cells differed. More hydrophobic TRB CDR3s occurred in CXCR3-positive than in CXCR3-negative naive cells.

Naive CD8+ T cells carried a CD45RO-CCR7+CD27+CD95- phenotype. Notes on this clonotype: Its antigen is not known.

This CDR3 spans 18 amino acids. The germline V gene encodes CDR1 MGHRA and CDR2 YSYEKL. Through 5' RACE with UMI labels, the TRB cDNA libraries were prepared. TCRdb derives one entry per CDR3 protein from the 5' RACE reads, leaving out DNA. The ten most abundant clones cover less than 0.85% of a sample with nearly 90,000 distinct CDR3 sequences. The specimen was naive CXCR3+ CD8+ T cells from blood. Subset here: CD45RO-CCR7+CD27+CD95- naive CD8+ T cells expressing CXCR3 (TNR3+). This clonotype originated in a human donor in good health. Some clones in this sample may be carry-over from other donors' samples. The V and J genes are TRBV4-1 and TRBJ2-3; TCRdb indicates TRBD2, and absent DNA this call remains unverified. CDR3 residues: CASSHGTSGSTPTDTQYF.